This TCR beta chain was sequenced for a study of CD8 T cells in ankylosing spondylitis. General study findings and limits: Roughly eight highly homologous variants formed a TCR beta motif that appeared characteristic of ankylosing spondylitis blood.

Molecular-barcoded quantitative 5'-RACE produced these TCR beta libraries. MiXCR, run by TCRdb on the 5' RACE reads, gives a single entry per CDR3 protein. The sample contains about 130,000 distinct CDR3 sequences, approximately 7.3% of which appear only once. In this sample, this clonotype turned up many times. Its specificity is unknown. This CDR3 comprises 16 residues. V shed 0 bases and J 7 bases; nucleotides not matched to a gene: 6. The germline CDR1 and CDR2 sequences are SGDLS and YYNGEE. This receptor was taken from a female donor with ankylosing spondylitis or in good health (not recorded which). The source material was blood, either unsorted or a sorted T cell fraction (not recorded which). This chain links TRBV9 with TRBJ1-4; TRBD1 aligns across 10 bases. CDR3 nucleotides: TGTGCCAGCAGCGTAGCGGCGACAGGGGGCCGTGAAAAACTGTTTTTT. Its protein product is CASSVAATGGREKLFF.